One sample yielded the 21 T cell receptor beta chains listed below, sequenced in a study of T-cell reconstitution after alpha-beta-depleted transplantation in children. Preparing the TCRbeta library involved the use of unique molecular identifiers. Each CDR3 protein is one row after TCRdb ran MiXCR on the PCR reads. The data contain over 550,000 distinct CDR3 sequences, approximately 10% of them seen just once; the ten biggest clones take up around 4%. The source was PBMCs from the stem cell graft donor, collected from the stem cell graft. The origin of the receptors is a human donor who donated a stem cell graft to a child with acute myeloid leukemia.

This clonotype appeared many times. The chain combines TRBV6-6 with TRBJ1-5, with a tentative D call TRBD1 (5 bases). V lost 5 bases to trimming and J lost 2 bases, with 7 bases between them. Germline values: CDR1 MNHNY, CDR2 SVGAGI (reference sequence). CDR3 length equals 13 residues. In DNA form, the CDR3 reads TGTGCCAGCAGTGCGGGGGGCAATCAGCCCCAGCATTTT. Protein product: CASSAGGNQPQHF.

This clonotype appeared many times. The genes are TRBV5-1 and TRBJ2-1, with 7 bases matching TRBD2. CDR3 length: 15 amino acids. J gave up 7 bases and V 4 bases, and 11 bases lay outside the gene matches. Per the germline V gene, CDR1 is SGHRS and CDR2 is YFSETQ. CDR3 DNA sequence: TGCGCCAGCAGCAAGGCGGGAGATGCTTGGAATGAGCAGTTCTTC. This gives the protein CASSKAGDAWNEQFF.

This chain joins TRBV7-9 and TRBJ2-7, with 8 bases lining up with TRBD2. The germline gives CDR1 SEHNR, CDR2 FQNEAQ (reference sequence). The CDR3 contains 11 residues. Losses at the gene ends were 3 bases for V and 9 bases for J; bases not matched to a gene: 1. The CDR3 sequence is CASSFAGGQYF. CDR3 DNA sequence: TGTGCCAGCAGCTTCGCGGGGGGGCAGTACTTC. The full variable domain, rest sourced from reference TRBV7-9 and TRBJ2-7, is DTGVSQNPRHKITKRGQNVTFRCDPISEHNRLYWYRQTLGQGPEFLTYFQNEAQLEKSRLLSDRFSAERPKGSFSTLEIQRTEQGDSAMYLCASSFAGGQYFGPGTRLTVT.

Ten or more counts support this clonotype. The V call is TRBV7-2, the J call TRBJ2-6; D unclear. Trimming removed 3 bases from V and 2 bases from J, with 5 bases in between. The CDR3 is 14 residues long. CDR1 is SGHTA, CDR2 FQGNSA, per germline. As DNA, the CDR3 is TGTGCCAGCAGCTTGGTTCCTGGGGCCAACGTCCTGACTTTC. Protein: CASSLVPGANVLTF. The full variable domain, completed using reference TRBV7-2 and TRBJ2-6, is GAGVSQSPSNKVTEKGKDVELRCDPISGHTALYWYRQSLGQGLEFLIYFQGNSAPDKSGLPSDRFSAERTGGSVSTLTIQRTQQEDSAVYLCASSLVPGANVLTFGAGSRLTVL.

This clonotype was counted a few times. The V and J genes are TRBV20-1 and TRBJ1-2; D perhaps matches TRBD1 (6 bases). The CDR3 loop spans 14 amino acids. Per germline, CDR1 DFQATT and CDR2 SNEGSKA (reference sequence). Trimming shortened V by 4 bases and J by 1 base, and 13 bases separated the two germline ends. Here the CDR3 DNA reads TGCAGTGCTATAGGGGGGGGATATAACTATGGCTACACCTTC. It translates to CSAIGGGYNYGYTF.

CDR3 in DNA: TGTGCCAGCAGCGCAACCCAGGGGTATAATTCACCCCTCCACTTT. Encoded protein: CASSATQGYNSPLHF. This chain joins TRBV7-9 and TRBJ1-6; D perhaps matches TRBD1 (6 bases). Germline V gene data show CDR1 as SEHNR and CDR2 as FQNEAQ (reference sequence). The germline V and J ends were trimmed by 5 bases and 4 bases, with 12 bases remaining between them. This CDR3 contains 15 residues.

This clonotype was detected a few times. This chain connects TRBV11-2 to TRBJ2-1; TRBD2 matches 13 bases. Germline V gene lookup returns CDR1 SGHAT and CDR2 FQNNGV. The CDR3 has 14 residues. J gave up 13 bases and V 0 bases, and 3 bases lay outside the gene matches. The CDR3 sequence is CASSLDRTSGRQFF. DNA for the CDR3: TGTGCCAGCAGCTTAGATCGGACTAGCGGGAGACAGTTCTTC.

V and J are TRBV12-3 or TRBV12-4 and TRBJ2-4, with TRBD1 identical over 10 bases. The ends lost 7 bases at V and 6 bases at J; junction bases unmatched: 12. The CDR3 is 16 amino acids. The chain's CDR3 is CASTIRGTGASNIQYF. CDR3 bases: TGTGCCAGCACCATCAGGGGGACAGGGGCCTCAAACATTCAGTACTTC.

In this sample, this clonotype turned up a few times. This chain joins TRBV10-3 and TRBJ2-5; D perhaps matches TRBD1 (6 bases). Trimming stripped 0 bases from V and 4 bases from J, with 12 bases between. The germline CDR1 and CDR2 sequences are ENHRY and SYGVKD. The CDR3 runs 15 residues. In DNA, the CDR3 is TGTGCCATCAGTGAGTCGCGGCAGGGGATAGAGACCCAGTACTTC. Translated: CAISESRQGIETQYF.

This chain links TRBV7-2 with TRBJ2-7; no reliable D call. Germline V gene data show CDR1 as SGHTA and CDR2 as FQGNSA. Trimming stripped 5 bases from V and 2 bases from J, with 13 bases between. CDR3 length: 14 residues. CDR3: CASSPDHGTYEQYF. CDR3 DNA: TGTGCCAGCAGCCCGGACCACGGAACCTACGAGCAGTACTTC.

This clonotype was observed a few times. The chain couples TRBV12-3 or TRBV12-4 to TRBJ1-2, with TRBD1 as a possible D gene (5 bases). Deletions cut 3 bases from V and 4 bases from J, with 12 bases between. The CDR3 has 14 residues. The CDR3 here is CASSLSSGIYGYTF. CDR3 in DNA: TGTGCCAGCAGTTTGTCGTCAGGGATCTATGGCTACACCTTC.

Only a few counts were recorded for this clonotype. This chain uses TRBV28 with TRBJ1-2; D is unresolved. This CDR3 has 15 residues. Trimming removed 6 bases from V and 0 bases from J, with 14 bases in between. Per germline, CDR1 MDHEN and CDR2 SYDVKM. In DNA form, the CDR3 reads TGTGCCAGCAGGGTCGCGGGCGATTCTAACTATGGCTACACCTTC. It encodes CASRVAGDSNYGYTF.

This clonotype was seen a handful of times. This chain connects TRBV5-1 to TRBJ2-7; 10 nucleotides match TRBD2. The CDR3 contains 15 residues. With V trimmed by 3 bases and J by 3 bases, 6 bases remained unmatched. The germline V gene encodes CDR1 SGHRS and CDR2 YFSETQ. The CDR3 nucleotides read TGCGCCAGCAGCTGGAGCGGGGGGGCCGTCTACGAGCAGTACTTC. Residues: CASSWSGGAVYEQYF.

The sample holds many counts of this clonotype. CDR3 sequence reads: CASSRSPTSSYNEQFF. CDR3 in DNA: TGTGCCAGTAGTAGGTCTCCGACGAGCTCCTACAATGAGCAGTTCTTC. V gene TRBV19 combines with J gene TRBJ2-1; the D is unclear. With 4 bases removed from V and 0 bases from J, the gap between germline ends came to 13 bases. There are 16 residues in the CDR3. CDR1 LNHDA and CDR2 SQIVND come from the germline V gene (reference sequence).

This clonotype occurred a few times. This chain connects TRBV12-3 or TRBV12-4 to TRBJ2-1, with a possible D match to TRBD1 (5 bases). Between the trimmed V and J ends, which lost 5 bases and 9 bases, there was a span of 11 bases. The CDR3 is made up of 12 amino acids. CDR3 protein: CASSTWGIEQFF. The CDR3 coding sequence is TGTGCCAGCAGTACCTGGGGCATTGAGCAGTTCTTC.

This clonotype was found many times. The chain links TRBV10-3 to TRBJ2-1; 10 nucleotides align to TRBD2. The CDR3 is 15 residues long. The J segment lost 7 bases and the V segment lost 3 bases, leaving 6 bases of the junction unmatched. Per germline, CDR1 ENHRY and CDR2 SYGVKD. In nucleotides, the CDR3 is TGTGCCATCAGTGACTGGCTAGCGGGAGCAAATGAGCAGTTCTTC. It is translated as CAISDWLAGANEQFF.

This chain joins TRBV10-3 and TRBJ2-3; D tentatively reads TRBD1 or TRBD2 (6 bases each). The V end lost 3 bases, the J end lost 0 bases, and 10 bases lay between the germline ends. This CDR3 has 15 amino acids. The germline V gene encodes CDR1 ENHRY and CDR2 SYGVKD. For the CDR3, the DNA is TGTGCCATCAGTGACGGGGGCCCTAGCACAGATACGCAGTATTTT. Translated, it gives CAISDGGPSTDTQYF.

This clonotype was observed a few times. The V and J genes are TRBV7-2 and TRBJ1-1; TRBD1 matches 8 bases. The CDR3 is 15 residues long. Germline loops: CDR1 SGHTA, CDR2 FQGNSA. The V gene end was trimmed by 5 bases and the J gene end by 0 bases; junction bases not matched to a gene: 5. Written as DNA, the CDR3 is TGTGCCAGCAGCCTCTTGACAGGGGTGAACACTGAAGCTTTCTTT. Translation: CASSLLTGVNTEAFF.

CDR3 DNA sequence: TGCGCCAGCAGCGGGGGGGGCGGGAGACCTCCCTACGAGCAGTACTTC. This translates into CASSGGGGRPPYEQYF. J is TRBJ2-7 and V is TRBV5-1; D is perhaps TRBD2 (7 bases). The V end lost 4 bases, the J end lost 2 bases, and 19 bases lay between the germline ends. This CDR3 comprises 16 residues. Germline V gene lookup returns CDR1 SGHRS and CDR2 YFSETQ.

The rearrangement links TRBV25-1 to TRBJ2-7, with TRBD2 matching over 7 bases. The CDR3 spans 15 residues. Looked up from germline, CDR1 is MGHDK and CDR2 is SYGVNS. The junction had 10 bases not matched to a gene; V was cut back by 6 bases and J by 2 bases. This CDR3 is CASSMTSRFAYEQYF. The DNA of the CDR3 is TGTGCCAGCAGCATGACTAGCCGATTTGCCTACGAGCAGTACTTC.

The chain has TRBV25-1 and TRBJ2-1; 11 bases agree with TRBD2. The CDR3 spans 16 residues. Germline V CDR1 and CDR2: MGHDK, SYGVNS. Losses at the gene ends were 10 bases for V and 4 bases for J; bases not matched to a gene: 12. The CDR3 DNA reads TGTGCCACCTTAGCGGGAGGGCCTACTGTTTACAATGAGCAGTTCTTC. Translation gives CATLAGGPTVYNEQFF.